This T cell receptor (beta chain) was sequenced during a study of graft-versus-host responses after intestinal transplantation. Study-level background: After anti-thymocyte globulin induction, recipients took tacrolimus and steroids for three to four years. Broader study findings: High graft-versus-host to host-versus-graft clonal ratios were seen in allografts of patients with graft-donor T cell macrochimerism.

This clone was seen only a few times. Antigen unknown. Using immunoSEQ multiplex PCR, the repertoire was profiled, and TCRdb retains in-frame clones only, with some absent. The sample has about 80,000 clones; 85% to 90% are singletons. Germline loops: CDR1 MDHEN, CDR2 SYDVKM. V lost 3 bases and J lost 10; bases outside the gene matches: 5. There are 12 residues in the CDR3. This chain links TRBV28 with TRBJ1-1, with 7 bases identical to TRBD1. Sequencing used unstimulated CD4+ T cells sorted from spleen or lymph node cells, obtained before intestinal transplant. The receptor's source is a human donor who received an intestinal transplant. The CDR3 here is CASSFTTGRAFF. For the CDR3, the DNA is TGTGCCAGCAGTTTTACGACAGGGCGAGCTTTCTTT.